This TCR beta chain was observed in a study of regulatory T cells in long-lasting Graves disease. The time point: newly diagnosed GD, antithyroid drugs for less than 3 months. The TCR library was made from RNA extracted from PBMCs. There are many counts of this clonotype. Arm-PCR of CDR3 regions and iRepertoire HTBI primers were used to build TCR beta libraries. TCRdb itself ran the multiplex PCR reads through MiXCR, one entry per CDR3 protein. The sample holds 420,000 or so distinct CDR3 sequences; roughly 17% are singletons and the top ten take about a quarter. Germline assignment: CDR1 SGHNT and CDR2 YENEEA. The CDR3 runs to 17 residues. After removal of 5 bases from V and 2 bases from J, the junction contained 7 bases not matched to a gene. The same sample was also used in a study of T cells in Graves' hyperthyroidism and ophthalmopathy. That study adds: Initially, a first-round RT-PCR of the TCR CDR3 employed the HTBI primer set.

V is TRBV11-3 and J is TRBJ2-3; TRBD2 aligns across 13 bases. The TCR originated in a woman in her late teens or twenties with Graves disease. The sample was peripheral blood mononuclear cells (PBMCs), taken at new diagnosis, from a patient treated with antithyroid drugs. The CDR3 here is CASSPAGTSGTTDTQYF. CDR3 bases: TGTGCCAGCAGCCCCGCCGGGACTAGCGGGACCACAGATACGCAGTATTTT.